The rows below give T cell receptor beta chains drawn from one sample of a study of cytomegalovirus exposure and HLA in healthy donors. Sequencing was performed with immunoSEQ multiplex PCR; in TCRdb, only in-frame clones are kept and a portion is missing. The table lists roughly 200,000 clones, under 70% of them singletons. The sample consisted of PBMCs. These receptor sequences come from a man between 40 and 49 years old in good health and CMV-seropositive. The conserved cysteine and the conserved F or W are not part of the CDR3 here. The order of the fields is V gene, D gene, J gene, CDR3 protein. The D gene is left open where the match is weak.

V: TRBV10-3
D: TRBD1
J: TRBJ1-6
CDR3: AISDLQTGLVGSPLH

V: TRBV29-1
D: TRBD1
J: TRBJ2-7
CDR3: SVHRGPYEQY

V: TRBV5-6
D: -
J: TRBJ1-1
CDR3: ASSWGGRNTEAF

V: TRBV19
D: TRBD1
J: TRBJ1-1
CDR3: ASNIGQGGTEAF

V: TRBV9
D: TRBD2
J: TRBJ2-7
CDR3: ASSVGLAGTYEQY

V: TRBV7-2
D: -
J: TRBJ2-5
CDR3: ASSLVKGGAGETQY

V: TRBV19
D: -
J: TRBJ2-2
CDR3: ASSMEGPSFSNTGELF

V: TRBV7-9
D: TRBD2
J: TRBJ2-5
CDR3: ASSLVSGGSETQY

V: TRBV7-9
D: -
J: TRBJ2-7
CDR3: ASSPRDFYEQY

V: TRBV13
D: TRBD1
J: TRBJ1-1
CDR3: ASSLGGTGKYDEAF

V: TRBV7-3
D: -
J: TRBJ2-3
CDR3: ASSLQSASTDTQY

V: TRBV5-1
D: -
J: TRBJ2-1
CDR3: ASSLGRDRAYNEQF

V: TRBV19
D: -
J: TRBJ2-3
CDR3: ASSIGTGGSSTDTQY

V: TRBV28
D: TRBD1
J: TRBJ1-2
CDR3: ASRARDSPHSFYGYT

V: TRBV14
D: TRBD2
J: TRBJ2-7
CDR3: ASSRREGPKAPL

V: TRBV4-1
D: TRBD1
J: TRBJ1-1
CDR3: ASSQGQFARDTEAF

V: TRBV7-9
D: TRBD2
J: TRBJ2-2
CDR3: SSSFGLAGGNTGELF

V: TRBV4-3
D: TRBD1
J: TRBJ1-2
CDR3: ASSQHRGVAHYGYT

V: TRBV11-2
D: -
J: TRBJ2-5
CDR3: ASSLTMVYQETQY

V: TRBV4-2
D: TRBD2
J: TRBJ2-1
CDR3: ASSQGSAGGQNEQF

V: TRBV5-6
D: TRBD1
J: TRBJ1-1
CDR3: ASSFDRGAVNTEAF

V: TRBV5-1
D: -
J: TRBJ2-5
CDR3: ASSSGGGMGVETQY

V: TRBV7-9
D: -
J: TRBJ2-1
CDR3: ASSFYIPPDFNEQF

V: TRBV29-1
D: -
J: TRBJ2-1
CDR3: SVEFSGASSYNEQF

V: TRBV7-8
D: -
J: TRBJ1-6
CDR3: ASADTTNSPLH

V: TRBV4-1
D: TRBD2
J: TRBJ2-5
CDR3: ASSQGAGGPPGY

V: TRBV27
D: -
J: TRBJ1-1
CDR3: ASSLSPGLTEAF

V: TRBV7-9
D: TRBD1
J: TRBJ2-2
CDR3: ASSRQGAMNTGELF

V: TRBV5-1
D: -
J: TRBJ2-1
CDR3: ASSMTSAYNEQF

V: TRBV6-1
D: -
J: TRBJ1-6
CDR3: AASGTYNSPLH

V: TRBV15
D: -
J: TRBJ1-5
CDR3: ATSRGSPGVPYGVSNQPQH

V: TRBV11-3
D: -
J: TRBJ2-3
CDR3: ASSLFSDSTEQY

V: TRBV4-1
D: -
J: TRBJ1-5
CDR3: ASSLGGGYPQH

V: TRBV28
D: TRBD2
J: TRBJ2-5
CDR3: ASSFSFGGGPQETQY

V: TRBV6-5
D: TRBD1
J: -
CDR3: ASSQDRAYEQY

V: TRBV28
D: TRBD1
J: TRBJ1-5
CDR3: ASSETGGIQPQH

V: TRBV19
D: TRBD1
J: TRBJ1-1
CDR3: ASRGQMNTEAF

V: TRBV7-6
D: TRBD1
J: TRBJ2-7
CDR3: ASSLEGQGHEQY

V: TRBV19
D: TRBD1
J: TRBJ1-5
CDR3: ASSVKQGARQPQH

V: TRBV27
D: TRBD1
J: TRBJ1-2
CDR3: ASSTTGTGGYGYT

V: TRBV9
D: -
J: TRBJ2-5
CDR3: ASSAEETQY

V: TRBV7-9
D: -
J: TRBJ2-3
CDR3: ASSPPNGDTQY

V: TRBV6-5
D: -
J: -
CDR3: ASRADRTKYEQY

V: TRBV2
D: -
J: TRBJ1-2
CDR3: ASSEVREYGYT

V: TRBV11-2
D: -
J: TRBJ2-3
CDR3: ASSLDHAGGTDTQY

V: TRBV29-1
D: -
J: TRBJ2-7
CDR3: SVEDRGGSYEQY

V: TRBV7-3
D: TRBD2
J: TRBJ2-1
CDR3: ASSRTSGGRGSYNEQF

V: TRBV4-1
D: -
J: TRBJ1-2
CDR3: ASSQEVNSYGYT

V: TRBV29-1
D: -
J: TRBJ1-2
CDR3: SVGAGYGYT

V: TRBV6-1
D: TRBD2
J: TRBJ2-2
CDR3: ASTMTSGYTGELF

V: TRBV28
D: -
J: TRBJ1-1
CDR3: ASSPGWGPNTEAF

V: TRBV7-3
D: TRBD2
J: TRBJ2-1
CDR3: ASSFRSGGPVF

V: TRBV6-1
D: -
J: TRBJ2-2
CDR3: ASSEDTNTGELF

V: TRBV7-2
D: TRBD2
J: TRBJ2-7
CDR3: ASSFFGGAGEQY

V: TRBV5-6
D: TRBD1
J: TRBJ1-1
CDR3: ASSQPGGRSNTEAF